This record looks at one TCR beta chain sequence and its context. MiXCR was run by TCRdb on the 5' RACE reads, yielding one entry per CDR3 protein. In the table there are roughly 350,000 distinct CDR3 sequences, roughly 4.3% of which are singletons. Germline V gives CDR1 DFQATT, CDR2 SNEGSKA (reference sequence). Trimming removed 5 bases from V and 4 bases from J, with 12 bases in between. CDR3 length: 13 amino acids. The data belong to a study of T cells after yellow fever vaccination. This receptor was taken from a man aged 18 to 30 who received the YFV17D yellow fever vaccine. The sequences come from PBMCs, collected 5 days after the yellow fever booster vaccination. This chain connects TRBV20-1 to TRBJ2-1; no clear D gene. CDR3 DNA: TGCAGTGCTCTAATGGGTTTATACAATGAGCAGTTCTTC. Translation: CSALMGLYNEQFF.